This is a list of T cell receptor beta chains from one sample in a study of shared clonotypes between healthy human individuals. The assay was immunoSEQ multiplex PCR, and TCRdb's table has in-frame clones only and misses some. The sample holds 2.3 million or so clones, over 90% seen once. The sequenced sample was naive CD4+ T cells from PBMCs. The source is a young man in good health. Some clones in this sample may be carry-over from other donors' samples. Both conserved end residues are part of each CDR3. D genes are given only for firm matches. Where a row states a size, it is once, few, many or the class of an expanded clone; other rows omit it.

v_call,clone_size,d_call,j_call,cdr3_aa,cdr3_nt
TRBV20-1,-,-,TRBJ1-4,CSATRGEKLFF,TGCAGTGCTACCCGAGGGGAAAAACTGTTTTTT
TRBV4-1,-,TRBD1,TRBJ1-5,CASSFRQGISNQPQHF,TGCGCCAGCAGCTTTCGACAGGGGATATCCAATCAGCCCCAGCATTTT
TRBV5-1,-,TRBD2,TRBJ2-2,CASSLGLAGSPGELFF,TGCGCCAGCAGCTTGGGACTAGCGGGATCCCCGGGGGAGCTGTTTTTT
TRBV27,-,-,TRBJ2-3,CASSFSVTSTDTQYF,TGTGCCAGCAGTTTCTCAGTCACTAGCACAGATACGCAGTATTTT
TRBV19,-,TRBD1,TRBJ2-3,CASSTTGAGDTQYF,TGTGCCAGTAGTACGACAGGGGCAGGAGATACGCAGTATTTT
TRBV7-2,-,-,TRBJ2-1,CASSLGSIVDEQFF,TGTGCCAGCAGCTTGGGTTCTATCGTGGATGAGCAGTTCTTC
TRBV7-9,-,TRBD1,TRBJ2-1,CATQPPGGYEQFF,TGTGCCACCCAGCCCCCAGGGGGCTACGAGCAGTTCTTC
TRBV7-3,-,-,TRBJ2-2,CASSSLGAGTGELFF,TGTGCCAGCAGCTCCCTTGGGGCGGGAACCGGGGAGCTGTTTTTT
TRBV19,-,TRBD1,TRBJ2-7,CASSLATGGPSRQYF,TGTGCCAGTAGTCTCGCGACAGGGGGCCCTTCGAGGCAGTACTTC
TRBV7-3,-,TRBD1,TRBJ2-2,CASSPPGTGGTGELFF,TGTGCCAGCAGTCCACCCGGGACAGGGGGCACCGGGGAGCTGTTTTTT
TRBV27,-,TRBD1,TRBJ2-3,CASSHQGAVDTQYF,TGTGCCAGCAGCCACCAGGGGGCCGTAGATACGCAGTATTTT
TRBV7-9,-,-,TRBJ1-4,CASSLGGGEKLFF,TGTGCCAGCAGCTTAGGTGGGGGCGAAAAACTGTTTTTT
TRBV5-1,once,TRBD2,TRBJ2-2,CASSPKRDKAGELFF,TGCGCCAGCAGCCCGAAGCGGGATAAGGCCGGGGAGCTGTTTTTT
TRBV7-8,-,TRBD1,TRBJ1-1,CASSRTGGTEAFF,TGTGCCAGCAGCCGGACAGGGGGGACTGAAGCTTTCTTT
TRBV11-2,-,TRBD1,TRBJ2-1,CASSSDRVHNEQFF,TGTGCCAGCAGCTCCGACAGGGTACACAATGAGCAGTTCTTC
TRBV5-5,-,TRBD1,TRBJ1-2,CASSQMTGGGLYGYTF,TGTGCCAGCAGCCAGATGACAGGGGGCGGTCTGTATGGCTACACCTTC
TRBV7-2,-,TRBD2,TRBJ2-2,CASSLVGTSPAGELFF,TGTGCCAGCAGCTTAGTTGGGACTAGCCCCGCCGGGGAGCTGTTTTTT
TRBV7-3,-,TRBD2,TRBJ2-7,CASSVSGRLDEQYF,TGTGCCAGCAGCGTTAGCGGGAGGTTGGATGAGCAGTACTTC
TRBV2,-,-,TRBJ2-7,CASGGTVPYEQYF,TGTGCCAGCGGGGGGACAGTTCCCTACGAGCAGTACTTC
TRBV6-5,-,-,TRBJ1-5,CASSYSGSSNQPQHF,TGTGCCAGCAGTTACTCAGGGTCGAGCAATCAGCCCCAGCATTTT
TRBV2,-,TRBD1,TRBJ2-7,CASSEATGRPEQYF,TGTGCCAGCAGTGAAGCGACAGGGCGTCCCGAGCAGTACTTC
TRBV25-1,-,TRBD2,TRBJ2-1,CASSDTKRGTSGWNEQFF,TGTGCCAGCAGTGACACGAAAAGGGGGACTAGCGGATGGAATGAGCAGTTCTTC
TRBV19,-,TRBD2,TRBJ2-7,CASSMRLATYEQYF,TGTGCCAGTAGTATGCGACTAGCAACTTACGAGCAGTACTTC
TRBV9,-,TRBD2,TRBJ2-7,CASSPTGTSGAYEQYF,TGTGCCAGCAGCCCGACAGGAACTAGCGGGGCCTACGAGCAGTACTTC
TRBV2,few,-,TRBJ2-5,CASRQDPETQYF,TGTGCCAGCAGACAGGACCCTGAGACCCAGTACTTC
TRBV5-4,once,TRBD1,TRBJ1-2,CASSSRDRGRDGYTF,TGTGCCAGCAGCTCCCGGGACAGGGGGCGGGATGGCTACACCTTC
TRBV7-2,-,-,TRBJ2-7,CASSPTQKQGPYEQYF,TGTGCCAGCAGCCCGACGCAGAAACAGGGACCCTACGAGCAGTACTTC
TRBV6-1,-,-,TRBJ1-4,CASSLQGTNEKLFF,TGTGCCAGCAGTTTACAGGGCACTAATGAAAAACTGTTTTTT